This T cell receptor (beta chain) was observed in a study of neurological immune-mediated disorders. Time point given: longitudinal time-point 3. The controls, all healthy individuals, were blood bank volunteers in Maryland, USA. PBMCs numbering 2 million and stored at -80 C yielded the unsorted libraries. In its sample, this clonotype was seen many times. TCRdb reprocessed the 5' RACE reads via MiXCR and lists one record per CDR3 protein. The profile shows fewer than 50,000 distinct CDR3 sequences, approximately 13% of them singletons. V lost 5 bases and J lost 8, with 16 bases in between. Germline lookup yields CDR1 SGHVS and CDR2 FQNEAQ. The CDR3 extends over 14 amino acids.

Input material: PBMCs. V is TRBV7-8 and J is TRBJ2-1; D gene uncertain. The sequence was collected from a man under 40 in good health. The CDR3: CASSAHGPRDEQFF. CDR3 sequence (DNA): TGTGCCAGCAGCGCACACGGACCAAGGGATGAGCAGTTCTTC.